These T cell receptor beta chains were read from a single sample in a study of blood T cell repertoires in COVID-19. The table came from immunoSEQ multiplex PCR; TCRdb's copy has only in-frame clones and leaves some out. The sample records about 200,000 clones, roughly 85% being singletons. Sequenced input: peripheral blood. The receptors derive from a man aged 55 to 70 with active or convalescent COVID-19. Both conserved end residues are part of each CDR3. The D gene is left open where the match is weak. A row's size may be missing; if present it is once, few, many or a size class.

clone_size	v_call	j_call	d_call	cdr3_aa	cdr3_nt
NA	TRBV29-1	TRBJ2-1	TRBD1	CSVAGRQGPFSSYNEQFF	TGCAGCGTTGCGGGGAGACAGGGCCCTTTTAGCTCCTACAATGAGCAGTTCTTC
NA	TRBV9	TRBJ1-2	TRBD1	CASSEGQGRSYGYTF	TGTGCCAGCAGCGAGGGACAGGGGCGCAGCTATGGCTACACCTTC
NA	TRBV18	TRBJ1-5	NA	CASCREGQPQHF	TGTGCCAGCTGTCGAGAGGGACAGCCCCAGCATTTT
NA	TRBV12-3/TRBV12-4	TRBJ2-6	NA	CASRASGANVLTF	TGTGCCAGCAGAGCCTCTGGGGCCAACGTCCTGACTTTC
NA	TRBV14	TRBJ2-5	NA	CASSQVYNEGETQYF	TGTGCCAGCAGCCAAGTTTATAACGAGGGAGAGACCCAGTACTTC
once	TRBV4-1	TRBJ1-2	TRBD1	CASSQEQGARGYTF	TGCGCCAGCAGCCAAGAACAGGGGGCGCGGGGCTACACCTTC
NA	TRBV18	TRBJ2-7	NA	CASSPGHGGDYEQYF	TGTGCCAGCTCACCCGGGCACGGGGGAGACTACGAGCAGTACTTC
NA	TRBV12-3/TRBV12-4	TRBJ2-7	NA	CASSRVRVEEQYF	TGTGCCAGCAGTCGGGTCAGGGTGGAGGAGCAGTACTTC
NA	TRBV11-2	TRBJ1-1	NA	CASSLGGRGTEAFF	TGTGCCAGCAGCTTAGGCGGGCGGGGAACTGAAGCTTTCTTT
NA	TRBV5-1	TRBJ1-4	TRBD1	CASSRGQGGDSTNEKLFF	TGCGCCAGCAGCAGGGGACAGGGAGGAGATTCAACTAATGAAAAACTGTTTTTT
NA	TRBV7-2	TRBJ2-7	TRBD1	CASSSRQGPSYEQYF	TGTGCCAGCAGCTCCAGACAGGGGCCCTCCTACGAGCAGTACTTC
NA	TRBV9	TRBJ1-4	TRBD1	CASSASHRGKSNEKLFF	TGTGCCAGCAGCGCCTCCCACAGGGGGAAGTCTAATGAAAAACTGTTTTTT
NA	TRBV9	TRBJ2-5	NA	CASSVAGSETQYF	TGTGCCAGCAGCGTAGCGGGGTCGGAGACCCAGTACTTC
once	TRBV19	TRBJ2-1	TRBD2	CASSIPGGRAYEQFF	TGTGCCAGTAGTATACCGGGGGGGCGGGCCTATGAGCAGTTCTTC
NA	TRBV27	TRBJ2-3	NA	CASSPPLGGGTDTQYF	TGTGCCAGCAGTCCCCCCCTAGGGGGGGGCACAGATACGCAGTATTTT
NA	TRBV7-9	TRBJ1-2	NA	CASSFGQAGYTF	TGTGCCAGCAGCTTCGGCCAGGCTGGCTACACCTTC
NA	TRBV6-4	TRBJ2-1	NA	CASRGSKLIPRGSSYNEQFF	TGTGCCAGCCGAGGCTCAAAACTTATACCACGGGGGAGCTCCTACAATGAGCAGTTCTTC
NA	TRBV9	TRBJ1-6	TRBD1	CASSPRTGGLNNSPLHF	TGTGCCAGCAGCCCCAGGACAGGGGGACTCAATAATTCACCCCTCCACTTT
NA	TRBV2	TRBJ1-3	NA	CASGTGGNTIYF	TGTGCCAGCGGTACAGGAGGAAACACCATATATTTT
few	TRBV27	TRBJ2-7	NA	CASSLGRGGYEQYF	TGTGCCAGCAGTTTAGGACGGGGAGGTTACGAGCAGTACTTC
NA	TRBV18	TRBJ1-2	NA	CASSPQRELANSNGYTF	TGTGCCAGCTCACCACAGCGGGAATTGGCCAATTCAAATGGCTACACCTTC
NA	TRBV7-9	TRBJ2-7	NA	CASREQGNSYEQYF	TGTGCCAGCAGAGAACAGGGTAATTCCTACGAGCAGTACTTC
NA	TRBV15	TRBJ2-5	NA	CATSRDPGQGGTQYF	TGTGCCACCAGCAGAGATCCGGGACAAGGTGGGACCCAGTACTTC
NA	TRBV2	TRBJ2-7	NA	CASSNGPLRGSYEQYF	TGTGCCAGCAGTAACGGACCGTTGAGAGGGTCCTACGAGCAGTACTTC
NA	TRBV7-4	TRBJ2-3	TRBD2	CASSSTAGGQGDTQYF	TGTGCCAGCAGCTCCACAGCGGGGGGGCAGGGAGATACGCAGTATTTT
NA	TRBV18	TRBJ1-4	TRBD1	CASSPYRGLREKLFF	TGTGCCAGCTCTCCCTACAGGGGGCTACGTGAAAAACTGTTTTTT
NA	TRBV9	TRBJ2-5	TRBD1	CASSVDPQGYQETQYF	TGTGCCAGCAGCGTAGACCCACAGGGGTACCAAGAGACCCAGTACTTC
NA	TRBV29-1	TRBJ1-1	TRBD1	CSATRGRTEAFF	TGCAGCGCTACCAGGGGGCGGACTGAAGCTTTCTTT
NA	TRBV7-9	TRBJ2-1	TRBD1	CASSLKGQGYEQFF	TGTGCCAGCAGCTTAAAGGGACAGGGCTATGAGCAGTTCTTC
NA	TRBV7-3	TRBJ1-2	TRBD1	CASSLSAGGGYTF	TGTGCCAGCAGCTTAAGCGCAGGGGGTGGCTACACCTTC
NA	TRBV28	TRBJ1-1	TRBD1	CASSSSPTTGATEAFF	TGTGCCAGCAGTTCTAGCCCTACGACAGGGGCCACTGAAGCTTTCTTT
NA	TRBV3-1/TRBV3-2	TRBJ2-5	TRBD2	CASSQDETGLAGGALETQYF	TGTGCCAGCAGCCAAGATGAGACGGGACTAGCGGGGGGGGCCTTGGAGACCCAGTACTTC
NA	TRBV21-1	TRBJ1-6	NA	CASSKERGRMDSPLHF	TGTGCCAGCAGCAAAGAGCGGGGGCGCATGGATTCACCCCTCCACTTT
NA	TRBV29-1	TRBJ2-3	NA	CSVRPGSTDTQYF	TGCAGCGTCAGGCCAGGAAGCACAGATACGCAGTATTTT
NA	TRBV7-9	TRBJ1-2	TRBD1	CASSGTGTGYTYGYTF	TGTGCCAGCAGCGGTACCGGGACAGGGTACACCTATGGCTACACCTTC